The 17 T cell receptor beta chains below were found in one sample sequenced in a study of CD4 T cell repertoires in COVID-19. Sequencing was done directly on freshly isolated, uncultured memory T cells. TCRdb's table, derived via immunoSEQ multiplex PCR, lists solely in-frame clones and lacks some. Here the sample spans about 22,000 clones, about nine tenths being singletons. The sequenced sample was central memory CD4+ T cells from blood, obtained before the COVID-19 pandemic. Receptor source: a human donor who had COVID-19.

In its sample, this clone was seen once. The chain uses TRBV2 and TRBJ2-5; TRBD1 might be the D (5 bases). Germline V CDR1 and CDR2: SNHLY, FYNNEI. This CDR3 is built from 20 residues. Trimming pared 8 bases from V and 2 bases from J, leaving 33 bases between. CDR3 residues: CASSWEGVGRKTTLQETQYF. The CDR3 coding sequence is TGTGCCAGCTCTTGGGAAGGGGTTGGGCGTAAAACCACTCTACAAGAGACCCAGTACTTC.

This chain links TRBV7-3 with TRBJ2-5; 8 positions agree with TRBD1. The germline V gene encodes CDR1 SGHTA and CDR2 FQGTGA. The CDR3 is 14 residues long. The J segment lost 5 bases and the V segment lost 2 bases, leaving 4 bases of the junction unmatched. The CDR3 nucleotides read TGTGCCAGCAGCTTAGCAGGGGGCGCGGAGACCCAGTACTTC. This translates into CASSLAGGAETQYF. The entire variable domain, with the rest obtained from reference TRBV7-3 and TRBJ2-5, is as follows: GAGVSQTPSNKVTEKGKYVELRCDPISGHTALYWYRQSLGQGPEFLIYFQGTGAADDSGLPNDRFFAVRPEGSVSTLKIQRTERGDSAVYLCASSLAGGAETQYFGPGTRLLVL.

The rearrangement links TRBV27 to TRBJ2-5, with TRBD1 matching over 7 bases. The CDR3 is made up of 15 amino acids. V dropped 4 bases and J dropped 1; count of bases not matched to a gene: 6. Germline CDR1 is MNHEY and CDR2 is SMNVEV (reference sequence). The CDR3 DNA follows: TGTGCCAGCAGTTCCGACAGGGAGTCCCAAGAGACCCAGTACTTC. Its protein product is CASSSDRESQETQYF.

J is TRBJ1-2 and V is TRBV2; D is possibly TRBD1 (5 bases). V was clipped by 2 bases and J by 8 bases, with 9 bases between them. The germline CDR1 and CDR2 sequences are SNHLY and FYNNEI. The CDR3 is 12 residues long. The CDR3 reads CASSETGGGYTF. The DNA for the CDR3 is TGTGCCAGCAGTGAAACGGGGGGGGGCTACACCTTC.

This chain links TRBV6-1 with TRBJ1-1; D not certain. Germline V gene sequence: CDR1 MNHNS, CDR2 SASEGT. This CDR3 contains 15 residues. V was trimmed by 9 bases and J by 1 base, leaving 18 bases between them. CDR3 sequence (DNA): TGTGCCAGAGCAGAACCCCGGGGTGGGAACACTGAAGCTTTCTTT. It codes for CARAEPRGGNTEAFF.

This clone was seen a handful of times. The genes are TRBV28 and TRBJ2-6, with TRBD1 matching 8 bases. The V segment lost 2 bases and the J segment 2 bases; nucleotides outside the gene matches: 2. This CDR3 has 16 amino acids. Germline CDR1 reads MDHEN; CDR2 reads SYDVKM. The DNA of the CDR3 is TGTGCCAGCAGTTTACTGACAGGGGCTGGGGCCAACGTCCTGACTTTC. This gives the protein CASSLLTGAGANVLTF.

The V gene is TRBV5-6, the J gene TRBJ1-3, with TRBD1 matching 9 bases. Trimming at V came to 0 bases and at J to 2 bases, leaving 0 bases not matched to a gene. The length of the CDR3 is 15 residues. Germline V gene sequence: CDR1 SGHDT, CDR2 YYEEEE. CDR3 sequence: CASSLGTGAGNTIYF. CDR3 coding DNA: TGTGCCAGCAGCTTGGGGACAGGGGCTGGAAACACCATATATTTT.

This chain joins TRBV5-1 and TRBJ2-3, with D perhaps matching TRBD1 (5 bases). The CDR3 extends over 15 amino acids. Trimming cost V 1 base and J 0 bases, with 9 bases left between them. Germline V lookup: CDR1 SGHRS, CDR2 YFSETQ. The CDR3 sequence is CASSLQGSSTDTQYF. In DNA form, the CDR3 reads TGCGCCAGCAGCTTGCAGGGATCTAGCACAGATACGCAGTATTTT. Full variable domain (rest looked up from reference TRBV5-1 and TRBJ2-3): KAGVTQTPRYLIKTRGQQVTLSCSPISGHRSVSWYQQTPGQGLQFLFEYFSETQRNKGNFPGRFSGRQFSNSRSEMNVSTLELGDSALYLCASSLQGSSTDTQYFGPGTRLTVL.

The chain uses TRBV6-6 and TRBJ2-7; D is possibly TRBD1 (6 bases). This CDR3 contains 12 residues. The V gene lost 5 bases and the J gene lost 5 bases, with 10 bases spanning the gap. The germline CDR1 and CDR2 sequences are MNHNY and SVGAGI (reference sequence). The CDR3 nucleotides are TGTGCCAGCAGTCCCCAGGGGAACGAGCAGTACTTC. Residues: CASSPQGNEQYF.

The chain carries TRBV6-1 and TRBJ2-3; D gene uncertain. Trimming left V 3 bases short and J 3 bases short, with 4 bases between. The germline V gene has CDR1 MNHNS and CDR2 SASEGT. This CDR3 has 12 residues. The CDR3: CASSESTDTQYF. Here the CDR3 DNA reads TGTGCCAGCAGTGAGAGTACAGATACGCAGTATTTT.

This sequence joins TRBV2 and TRBJ1-5; D might be TRBD1 (6 bases). The V end was cut by 11 bases, the J end by 0 bases, with 11 bases between. CDR1 SNHLY and CDR2 FYNNEI come from the germline V gene. This CDR3 has 13 amino acids. CDR3 residues: CAGGQSSNQPQHF. CDR3 nucleotides: TGTGCCGGAGGACAGTCTAGCAATCAGCCCCAGCATTTT.

The CDR3 region is CASSIGLAGGQETQYF. CDR3 in DNA: TGTGCCAGTAGTATAGGACTAGCGGGAGGGCAAGAGACCCAGTACTTC. The rearrangement joins TRBV19 to TRBJ2-5, with 14 positions matching TRBD2. V lost 1 base and J lost 2; bases outside the gene matches: 0. Germline V CDR1 and CDR2: LNHDA, SQIVND (reference sequence). This CDR3 comprises 16 residues.

The genes are TRBV2 and TRBJ1-5; tentatively, D is TRBD1 (6 bases). CDR1 and CDR2 (germline): SNHLY, FYNNEI. The CDR3 is made up of 12 amino acids. V lost 7 bases to trimming and J lost 3 bases, with 7 bases between them. The CDR3 nucleotides read TGTGCCAGCAACAGGGCCAATCAGCCCCAGCATTTT. It encodes CASNRANQPQHF.

This clone appeared once. V and J are TRBV10-3 and TRBJ2-3, with D perhaps TRBD1 (7 bases). CDR1 and CDR2 (germline): ENHRY, SYGVKD. Trimming removed 3 bases at V and 3 bases at J, with 13 bases between. There are 15 residues in the CDR3. The CDR3 nucleotides are TGTGCCATCAGTGACGGGGCAGGGGGGACAGATACGCAGTATTTT. Amino acids: CAISDGAGGTDTQYF.

This rearrangement joins TRBV7-2 to TRBJ2-7, with D possibly TRBD2 on 6 matching bases. Germline V gives CDR1 SGHTA, CDR2 FQGNSA. This CDR3 is built from 14 residues. Trimming took 0 bases from V and 7 from J, leaving 13 bases between them. CDR3 residues: CASSLAGGRREQYF. CDR3 sequence (DNA): TGTGCCAGCAGCTTAGCGGGAGGCCGAAGGGAGCAGTACTTC.

This rearrangement joins TRBV5-6 to TRBJ1-1; D not certain. This CDR3 comprises 16 residues. CDR1 is SGHDT, CDR2 YYEEEE, per germline. V lost 2 bases and J lost 0, with 14 bases in between. The chain's CDR3 is CASSFFQEYMNTEAFF. Written as DNA, the CDR3 is TGTGCCAGCAGCTTTTTTCAGGAATACATGAACACTGAAGCTTTCTTT.

This clone was observed a few times. The CDR3 DNA is TGTGCCAGCAGTTCCCTCGGGGAATCTAATCAGCCCCAGCATTTT. Encoded protein: CASSSLGESNQPQHF. V and J are TRBV6-1 and TRBJ1-5, with D uncertain. CDR1 and CDR2 from the germline V gene are MNHNS and SASEGT. This CDR3 has 15 amino acids. Trimming stripped 5 bases from V and 4 bases from J, with 15 bases between.